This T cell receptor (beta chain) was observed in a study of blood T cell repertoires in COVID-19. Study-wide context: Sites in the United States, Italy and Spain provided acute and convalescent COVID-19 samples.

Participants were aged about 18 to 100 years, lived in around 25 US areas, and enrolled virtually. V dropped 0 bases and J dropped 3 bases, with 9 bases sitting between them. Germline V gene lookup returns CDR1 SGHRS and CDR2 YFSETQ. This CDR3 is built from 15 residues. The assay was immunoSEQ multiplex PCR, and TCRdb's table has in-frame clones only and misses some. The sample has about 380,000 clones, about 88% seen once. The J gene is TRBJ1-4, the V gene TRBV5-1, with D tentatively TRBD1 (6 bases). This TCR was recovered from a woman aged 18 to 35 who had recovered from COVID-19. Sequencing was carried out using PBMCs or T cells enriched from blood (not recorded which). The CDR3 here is CASSLGSGANEKLFF. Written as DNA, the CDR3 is TGCGCCAGCAGCTTGGGGTCAGGGGCTAATGAAAAACTGTTTTTT.